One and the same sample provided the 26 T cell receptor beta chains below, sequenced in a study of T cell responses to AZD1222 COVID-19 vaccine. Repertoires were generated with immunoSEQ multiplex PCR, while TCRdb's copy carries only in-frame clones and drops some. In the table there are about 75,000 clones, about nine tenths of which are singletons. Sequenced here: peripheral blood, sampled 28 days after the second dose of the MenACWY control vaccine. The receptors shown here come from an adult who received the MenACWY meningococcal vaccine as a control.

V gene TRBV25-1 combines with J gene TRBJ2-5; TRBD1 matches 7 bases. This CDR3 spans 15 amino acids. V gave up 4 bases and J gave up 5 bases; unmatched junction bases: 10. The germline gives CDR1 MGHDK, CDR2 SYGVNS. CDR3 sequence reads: CASSATGKVRETQYF. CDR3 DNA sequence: TGTGCCAGCAGTGCGACAGGGAAGGTGAGGGAGACCCAGTACTTC.

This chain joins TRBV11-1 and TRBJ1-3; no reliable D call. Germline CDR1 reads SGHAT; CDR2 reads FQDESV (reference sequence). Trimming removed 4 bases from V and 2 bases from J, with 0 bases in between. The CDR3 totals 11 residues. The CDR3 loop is CASSSGNTIYF. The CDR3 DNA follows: TGTGCCAGCAGCTCTGGAAACACCATATATTTT.

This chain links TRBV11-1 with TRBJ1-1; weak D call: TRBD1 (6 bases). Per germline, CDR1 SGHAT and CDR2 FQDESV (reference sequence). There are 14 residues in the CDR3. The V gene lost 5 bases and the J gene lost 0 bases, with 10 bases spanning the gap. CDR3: CASSHTGMNTEAFF. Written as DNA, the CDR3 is TGTGCCAGCAGCCACACAGGGATGAACACTGAAGCTTTCTTT. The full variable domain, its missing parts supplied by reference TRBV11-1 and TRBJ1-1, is EAEVAQSPRYKITEKSQAVAFWCDPISGHATLYWYRQILGQGPELLVQFQDESVVDDSQLPKDRFSAERLKGVDSTLKIQPAELGDSAMYLCASSHTGMNTEAFFGQGTRLTVV.

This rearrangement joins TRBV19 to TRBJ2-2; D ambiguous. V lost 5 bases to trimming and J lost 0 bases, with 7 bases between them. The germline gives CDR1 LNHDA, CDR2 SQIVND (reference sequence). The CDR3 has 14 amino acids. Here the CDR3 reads CASSSSANTGELFF. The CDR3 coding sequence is TGTGCCAGTAGTTCCAGCGCGAACACCGGGGAGCTGTTTTTT.

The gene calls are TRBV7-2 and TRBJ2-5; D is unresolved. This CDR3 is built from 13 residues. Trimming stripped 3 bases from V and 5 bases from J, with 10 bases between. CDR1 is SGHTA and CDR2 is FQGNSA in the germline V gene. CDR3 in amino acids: CASSLDRKETQYF. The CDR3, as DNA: TGTGCCAGCAGCTTGGATCGCAAGGAGACCCAGTACTTC. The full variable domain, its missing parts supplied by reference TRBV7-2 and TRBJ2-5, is GAGVSQSPSNKVTEKGKDVELRCDPISGHTALYWYRQSLGQGLEFLIYFQGNSAPDKSGLPSDRFSAERTGGSVSTLTIQRTQQEDSAVYLCASSLDRKETQYFGPGTRLLVL.

Here the CDR3 DNA reads TGTGCCAGCGTATACTCTGGTACAGATACGCAGTATTTT. Amino acids: CASVYSGTDTQYF. The chain recombines TRBV7-2 with TRBJ2-3; D unresolved. The CDR3 has 13 residues. The germline gives CDR1 SGHTA, CDR2 FQGNSA. Trimming left V 8 bases short and J 3 bases short, with 12 bases between.

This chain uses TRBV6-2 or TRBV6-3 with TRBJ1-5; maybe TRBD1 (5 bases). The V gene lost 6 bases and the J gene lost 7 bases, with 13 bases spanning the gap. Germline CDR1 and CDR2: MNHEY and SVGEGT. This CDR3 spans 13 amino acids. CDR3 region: CASSRGPAQPQHF. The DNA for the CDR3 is TGTGCCAGCAGCCGGGGACCGGCGCAGCCCCAGCATTTT.

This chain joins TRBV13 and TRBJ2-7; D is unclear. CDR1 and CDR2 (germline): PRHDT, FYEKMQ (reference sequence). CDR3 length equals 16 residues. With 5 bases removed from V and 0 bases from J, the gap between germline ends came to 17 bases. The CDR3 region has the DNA TGTGCCAGCAGCCACGGGCGGTCCCCCCGCTCCTACGAGCAGTACTTC. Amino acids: CASSHGRSPRSYEQYF.

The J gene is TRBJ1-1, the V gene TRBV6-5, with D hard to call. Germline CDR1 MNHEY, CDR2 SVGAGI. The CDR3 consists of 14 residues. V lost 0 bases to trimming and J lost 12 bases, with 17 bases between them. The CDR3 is CASSYSFLDGGTFF. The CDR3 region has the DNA TGTGCCAGCAGTTACTCGTTTTTGGACGGCGGGACTTTCTTT.

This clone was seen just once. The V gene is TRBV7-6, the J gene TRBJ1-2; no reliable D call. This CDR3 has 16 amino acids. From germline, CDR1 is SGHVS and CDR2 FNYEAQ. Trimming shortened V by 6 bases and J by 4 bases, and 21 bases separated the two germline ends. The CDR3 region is CASSWIGKGISYGYTF. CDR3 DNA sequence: TGTGCCAGCAGTTGGATAGGAAAGGGTATAAGCTATGGCTACACCTTC.

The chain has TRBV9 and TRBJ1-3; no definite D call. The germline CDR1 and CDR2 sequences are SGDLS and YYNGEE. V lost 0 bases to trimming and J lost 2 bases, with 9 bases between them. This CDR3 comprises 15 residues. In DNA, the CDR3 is TGTGCCAGCAGCGTAGGAGTAAACGCTGGAAACACCATATATTTT. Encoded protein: CASSVGVNAGNTIYF.

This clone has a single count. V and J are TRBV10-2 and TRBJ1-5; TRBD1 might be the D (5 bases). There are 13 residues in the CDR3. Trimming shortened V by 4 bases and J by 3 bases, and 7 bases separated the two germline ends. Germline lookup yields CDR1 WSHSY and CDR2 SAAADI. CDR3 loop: CASSGDFNQPQHF. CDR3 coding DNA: TGCGCCAGCAGTGGGGACTTCAATCAGCCCCAGCATTTT.

CDR3 loop: CASTGLAGAPGELFF. The CDR3 coding sequence is TGTGCCAGTACGGGACTAGCGGGGGCTCCAGGGGAGCTGTTTTTT. The V gene is TRBV19, the J gene TRBJ2-2; TRBD2 matches at 14 bases. Germline trimming cut 7 bases from V and 8 bases from J; bases unmatched to any gene: 6. Germline-derived CDR1 and CDR2 are LNHDA and SQIVND (reference sequence). CDR3 length equals 15 residues.

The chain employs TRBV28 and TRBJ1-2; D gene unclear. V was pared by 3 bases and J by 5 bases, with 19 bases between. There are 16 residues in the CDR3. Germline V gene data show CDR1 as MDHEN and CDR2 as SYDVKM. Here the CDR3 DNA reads TGTGCCAGCAGTTTGGCGGTTTACAGCGCGATTTATGGCTACACCTTC. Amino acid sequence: CASSLAVYSAIYGYTF.

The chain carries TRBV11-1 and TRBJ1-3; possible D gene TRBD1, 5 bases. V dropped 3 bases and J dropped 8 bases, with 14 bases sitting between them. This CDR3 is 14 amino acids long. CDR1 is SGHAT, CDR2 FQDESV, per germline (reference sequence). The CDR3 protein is CASSFLRTTDTIYF. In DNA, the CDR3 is TGTGCCAGCAGCTTTCTACGGACAACGGACACCATATATTTT. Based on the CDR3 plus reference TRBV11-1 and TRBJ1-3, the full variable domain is EAEVAQSPRYKITEKSQAVAFWCDPISGHATLYWYRQILGQGPELLVQFQDESVVDDSQLPKDRFSAERLKGVDSTLKIQPAELGDSAMYLCASSFLRTTDTIYFGEGSWLTVV.

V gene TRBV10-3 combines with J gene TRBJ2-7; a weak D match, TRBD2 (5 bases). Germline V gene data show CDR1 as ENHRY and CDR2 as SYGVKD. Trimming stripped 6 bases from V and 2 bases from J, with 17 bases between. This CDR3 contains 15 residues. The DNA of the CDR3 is TGTGCCATCAGGTTGGGGAGTCAACCACCCTACGAGCAGTACTTC. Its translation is CAIRLGSQPPYEQYF.

The CDR3 region is CASSYGGRVDTQYF. CDR3 DNA sequence: TGTGCCAGCAGTTACGGGGGGCGGGTAGATACGCAGTATTTT. The chain joins TRBV6-5 to TRBJ2-3; the D call may be TRBD1 or TRBD2 (6 bases each). This CDR3 region has 14 residues. CDR1 and CDR2 from the germline V gene are MNHEY and SVGAGI. The V end was cut by 2 bases, the J end by 5 bases, with 11 bases between.

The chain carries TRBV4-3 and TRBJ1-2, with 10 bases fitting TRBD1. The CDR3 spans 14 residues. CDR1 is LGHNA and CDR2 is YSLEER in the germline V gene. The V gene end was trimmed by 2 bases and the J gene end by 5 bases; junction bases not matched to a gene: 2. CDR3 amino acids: CASSQLDRGYGYTF. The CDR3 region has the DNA TGCGCCAGCAGCCAATTGGACAGGGGGTATGGCTACACCTTC.

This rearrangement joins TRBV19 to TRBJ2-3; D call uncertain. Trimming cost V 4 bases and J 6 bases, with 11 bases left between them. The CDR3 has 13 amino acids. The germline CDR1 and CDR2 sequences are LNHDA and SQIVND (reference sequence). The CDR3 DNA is TGTGCCAGTAGTAGCCGTAGTTGGGATACGCAGTATTTT. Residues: CASSSRSWDTQYF.

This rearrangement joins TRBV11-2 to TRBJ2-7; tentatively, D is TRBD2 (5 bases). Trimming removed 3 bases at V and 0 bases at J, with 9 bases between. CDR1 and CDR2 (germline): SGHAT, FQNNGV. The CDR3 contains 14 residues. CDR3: CASSFGVVSYEQYF. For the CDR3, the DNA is TGTGCCAGCAGCTTCGGGGTAGTCTCCTACGAGCAGTACTTC.

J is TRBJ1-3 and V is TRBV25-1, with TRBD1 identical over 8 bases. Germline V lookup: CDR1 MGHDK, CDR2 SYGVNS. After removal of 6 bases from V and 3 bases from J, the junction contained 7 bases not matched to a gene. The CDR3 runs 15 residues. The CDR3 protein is CASRRQGIGGNTIYF. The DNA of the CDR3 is TGTGCCAGCAGAAGACAGGGGATAGGTGGAAACACCATATATTTT.

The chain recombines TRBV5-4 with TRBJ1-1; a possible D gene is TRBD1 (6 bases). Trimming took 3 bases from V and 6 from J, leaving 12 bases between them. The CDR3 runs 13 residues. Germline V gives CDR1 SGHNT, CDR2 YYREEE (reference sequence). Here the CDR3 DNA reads TGTGCCAGCAGCTCACAAACAGGGTCTGAAGCTTTCTTT. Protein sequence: CASSSQTGSEAFF.

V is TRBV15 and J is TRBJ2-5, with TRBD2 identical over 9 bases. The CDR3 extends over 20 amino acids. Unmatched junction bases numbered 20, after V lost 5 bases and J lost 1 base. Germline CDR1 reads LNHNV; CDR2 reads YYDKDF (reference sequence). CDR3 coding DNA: TGTGCCACCAGCCTGGCCCCTCTACAGGGGACTAGCCCACCCCAAGAGACCCAGTACTTC. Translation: CATSLAPLQGTSPPQETQYF.

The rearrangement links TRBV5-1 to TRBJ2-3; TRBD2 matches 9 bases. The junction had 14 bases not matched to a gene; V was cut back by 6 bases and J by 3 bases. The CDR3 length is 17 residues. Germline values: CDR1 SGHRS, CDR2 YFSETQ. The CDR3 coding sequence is TGCGCCAGCACCGGATCGGGGAGCGGGGGGAAAACAGATACGCAGTATTTT. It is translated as CASTGSGSGGKTDTQYF. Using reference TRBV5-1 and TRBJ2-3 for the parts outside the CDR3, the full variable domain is KAGVTQTPRYLIKTRGQQVTLSCSPISGHRSVSWYQQTPGQGLQFLFEYFSETQRNKGNFPGRFSGRQFSNSRSEMNVSTLELGDSALYLCASTGSGSGGKTDTQYFGPGTRLTVL.

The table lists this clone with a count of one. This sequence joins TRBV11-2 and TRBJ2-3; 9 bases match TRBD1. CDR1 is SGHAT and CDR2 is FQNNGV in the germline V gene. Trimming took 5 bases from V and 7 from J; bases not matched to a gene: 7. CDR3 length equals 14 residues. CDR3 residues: CASSPGQGLHTQYF. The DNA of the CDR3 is TGTGCCAGCAGCCCGGGACAGGGTTTGCATACGCAGTATTTT.

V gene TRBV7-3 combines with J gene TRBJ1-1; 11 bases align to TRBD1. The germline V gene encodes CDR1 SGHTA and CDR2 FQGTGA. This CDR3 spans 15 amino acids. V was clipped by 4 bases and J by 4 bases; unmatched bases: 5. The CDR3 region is CASSYGQGAGTEAFF. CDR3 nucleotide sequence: TGTGCCAGCAGCTATGGACAGGGGGCTGGCACTGAAGCTTTCTTT. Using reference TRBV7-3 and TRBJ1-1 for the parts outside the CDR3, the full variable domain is GAGVSQTPSNKVTEKGKYVELRCDPISGHTALYWYRQSLGQGPEFLIYFQGTGAADDSGLPNDRFFAVRPEGSVSTLKIQRTERGDSAVYLCASSYGQGAGTEAFFGQGTRLTVV.